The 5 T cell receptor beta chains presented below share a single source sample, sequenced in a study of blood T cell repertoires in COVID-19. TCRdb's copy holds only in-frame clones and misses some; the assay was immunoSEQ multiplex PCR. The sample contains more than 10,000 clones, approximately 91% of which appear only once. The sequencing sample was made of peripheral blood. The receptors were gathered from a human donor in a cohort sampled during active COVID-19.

This chain's CDR3 is CASSRRTADTQYF. The CDR3 region has the DNA TGTGCCAGCAGCCGACGGACAGCAGATACGCAGTATTTT. The chain has TRBV9 and TRBJ2-3, with a weak D call TRBD1 (6 bases). V was pared by 4 bases and J by 4 bases, with 10 bases between. The CDR3 spans 13 residues. Germline values: CDR1 SGDLS, CDR2 YYNGEE.

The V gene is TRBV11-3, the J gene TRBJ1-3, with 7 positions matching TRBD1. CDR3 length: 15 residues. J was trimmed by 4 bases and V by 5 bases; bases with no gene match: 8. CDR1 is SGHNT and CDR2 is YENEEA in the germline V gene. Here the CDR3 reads CASSLTGVSGNTIYF. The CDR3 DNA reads TGTGCCAGCAGCCTTACAGGGGTTTCAGGAAACACCATATATTTT.

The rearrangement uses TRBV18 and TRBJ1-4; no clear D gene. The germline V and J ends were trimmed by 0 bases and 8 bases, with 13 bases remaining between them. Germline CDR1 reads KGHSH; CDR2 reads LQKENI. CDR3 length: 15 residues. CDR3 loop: CASSPPSLPVEKLFF. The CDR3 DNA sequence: TGTGCCAGCTCACCACCGAGTTTACCGGTCGAAAAACTGTTTTTT.

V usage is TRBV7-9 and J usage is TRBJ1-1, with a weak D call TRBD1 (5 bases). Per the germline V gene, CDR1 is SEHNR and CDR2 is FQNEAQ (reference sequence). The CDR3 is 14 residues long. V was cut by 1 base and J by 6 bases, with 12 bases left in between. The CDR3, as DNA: TGTGCCAGCAGCTTAGGGGGGGGATTCCCTGAAGCTTTCTTT. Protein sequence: CASSLGGGFPEAFF.

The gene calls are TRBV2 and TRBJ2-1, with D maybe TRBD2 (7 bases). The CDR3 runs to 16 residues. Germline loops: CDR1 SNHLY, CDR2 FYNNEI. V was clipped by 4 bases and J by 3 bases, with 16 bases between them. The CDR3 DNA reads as TGTGCCAGCAGTGCGGTTGGGGGGGCGTACTACAATGAGCAGTTCTTC. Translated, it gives CASSAVGGAYYNEQFF. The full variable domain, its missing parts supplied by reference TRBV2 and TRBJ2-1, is EPEVTQTPSHQVTQMGQEVILRCVPISNHLYFYWYRQILGQKVEFLVSFYNNEISEKSEIFDDQFSVERPDGSNFTLKIRSTKLEDSAMYFCASSAVGGAYYNEQFFGPGTRLTVL.